This TCR beta chain derives from a study of cytomegalovirus exposure and HLA in healthy donors (dated by TCRdb to about 2017). Looking at the study overall: In an earlier analysis of some 610 of the donors, 276 Gb of sequence data and 117 million unique TCR beta sequences from roughly 190 million T cells were reported. An early release covering 550 to 650 HLA-typed donors comprised about 320 gigabases of sequencing data and some 79 million unique TCR sequences. Of the roughly 400 genotyped donors, roughly 85% fell in the genetic ancestry cluster associated with self-reported Caucasian donors. The aim of the study was to test whether cataloging public T cell receptors could identify signatures of past pathogen exposure. Using immunosequencing, the study profiled T cell repertoires from 666 subjects and related those repertoires to cytomegalovirus serostatus. In addition to the first cohort of 500 to 850 subjects, a separate validation cohort of approximately 110 different subjects was used. To predict cytomegalovirus infection status, the study brought together high-throughput TCR immunosequencing, statistical association of individual TCRs with disease status, and machine learning. A later analysis re-examined previously published TCR beta repertoires from just over 650 donors and added high-resolution HLA genotyping to investigate patterns of TCR occurrence. The later analysis used no new phenotypic data to find candidate immune exposures, relying instead on TCR beta sequences and their occurrence across donors. In an earlier analysis of roughly 540 of the donors, high-throughput TCR beta sequencing was used to judge whether each TCR beta V gene segment behaved as functional or pseudogenic. Donor age, sex, ethnicity and CMV serostatus were compiled alongside the repertoire data. A later genetic analysis used genome-wide SNP genotypes for about 55% of the 666 donors, treating that subset as a discovery cohort. Every discovery cohort repertoire had been produced on one sequencing platform. HLA typing included class I and class II loci at four-digit resolution. Typing coverage differed by locus: A, B, C, DRB1 and DQB1 were typed in roughly 620-630 donors, DQA1 in roughly 510, DPA1 in nearly 610, and DPB1 in about 450. Roughly 5 DR-DQ haplotypes were handled as single units for association and clustering, since linkage in the cohort was strong. On average, 235,054 unique TCR beta nucleotide sequences were sequenced per donor among a few hundred genotyped donors of the cohort, with roughly 18% of those sequences being non-productive. Points the paper makes about the study in general: According to a later analysis, parvovirus B19, influenza, CMV and Epstein-Barr virus appeared linked to several top co-occurrence clusters. According to a later genetic analysis, donors in an Asian-associated ancestry cluster had fewer N-insertions in productive TCRs than the approximately 650-donor mean. Because HLA typing was unavailable for some donors at each locus, only the typed subset was used in association tests. In a later analysis, some 18,000 TCR beta sequences were associated with specific HLA alleles at a false discovery rate of 0.05. According to a later analysis, TCR association rates differed among HLA loci, with DRB1 alleles showing the most associated TCRs and HLA-C alleles showing the fewest. Sequencing depth was assumed to be roughly uniform across donors in the presence/absence analyses, though that assumption may not hold. A few of the identified cytomegalovirus-associated TCR beta chains were confirmed in vitro to be specific for cytomegalovirus antigens. The study gave a list of about 160 TCR beta chains associated with cytomegalovirus. An earlier analysis of some 560 of the donors showed that most TCR beta V segments appeared in productive rearrangements either about 90% or about 30% of the time, which broadly matched IMGT annotations. Compared with equally common non-associated chains, HLA-associated TCR beta chains in a later analysis were more clonally expanded and had lower generation probabilities. Correlated functional status among segregating V segments might reflect linkage disequilibrium, but an unknown experimental factor could not be ruled out. When HLA alleles, especially DR and DQ, strongly co-occurred, attributing TCR associations to individual alleles was difficult. In a later analysis, most CMV-associated TCR beta chains were found to appear HLA-restricted, with HLA associations seemingly driven largely by CMV exposure. Most TCR sequences were observed very rarely across donors, whereas some public TCRs were present in many individuals. A cluster of highly shared sequence variants was judged likely to represent a technical artifact of the sequencing pipeline. The classifier was reported to diagnose cytomegalovirus status with high specificity and sensitivity in both the original cohort and the validation cohort. A further reported finding was that TCR beta sequences accurately predicted the HLA-A and HLA-B alleles for most subjects in the first cohort. Only TCR beta chains were sequenced in this cohort, and the absence of alpha or paired-chain data limited detectable features. The 87-base-pair reads could not distinguish some IMGT-functional V segments, including TRBV6-2 and TRBV6-3, so those segments were excluded. In a later genetic analysis, a missense DCLRE1C variant was associated with V-gene and J-gene trimming of TCR beta chains, and the association was replicated in an independent cohort. Because counts were too low, roughly 18 rarely observed V segments, including chromosome 9 orphons, were left out of the earlier analysis of a few hundred of the donors. It was suggested by the authors that the approach could potentially be generalized to other disease states and immunological phenotypes. The only immune exposure information available for the cohort was CMV serostatus.

The CDR3 covers 15 residues, taking in both the cysteine and the phenylalanine. Kept here is only the CDR3 DNA, which spans 45 bases and is read in frame from base 1. As encoded in the germline V gene, CDR1 is SGDLS while CDR2 is YYNGEE. Compared with germline, V lacks 3 bases and J lacks 4 bases; bases without a gene match: 4. In total, around 600 healthy bone marrow donors made up the cohort. At the time of sampling, every cohort member was nominally healthy, though immune exposures that went unrecorded were likely present. The donor was CMV seronegative and was included in the group of over 300 seronegative cohort members. A peripheral blood sample was provided by each donor, and peripheral blood mononuclear cells were used for TCR beta sequencing. The Qiagen DNeasy Blood Extraction Kit was used to extract genomic DNA from the blood cell samples. Library preparation was by the immunoSEQ multiplex PCR assay. For the multiplex PCR, a mixture combining 60 forward primers for TCR Vbeta segments and 13 reverse primers for TCR Jbeta segments was used. The CDR3 region of rearranged TCR beta genes was amplified from genomic DNA by a multiplex PCR assay. The amplified TCR beta libraries were sequenced on the Illumina HiSeq System as 87-base-pair reads. For the original study's pipeline: A later analysis tallied roughly 80 million unique TCR beta chains across the 610 or so repertoires, and approximately 12 million of those chains were shared by two or more donors. Raw reads were error-corrected and collapsed into unique sequences by a nearest-neighbor algorithm in which closely related sequences were merged to remove PCR and sequencing errors. CDR3 sequences were aligned to IMGT reference sequences to assign V, D and J gene segments. For a sequence to be retained, a match of at least six nucleotides was required to both a V gene segment and a J gene segment. A rearrangement counted as productive if the CDR3 had no stop codons and remained in frame with V and J, and every other rearrangement counted as non-productive. Following IMGT convention, CDR3 was defined as the stretch from the second conserved V-encoded cysteine up to the conserved J-encoded phenylalanine. Sequences without an unambiguous match to a single V gene segment were excluded from the earlier analysis of almost 600 of the donors. In an earlier analysis of 587 of the donors, a V segment was called functional when productive rearrangements were above 56.7%, and segregating when the standard deviation between donors exceeded 5%. A statistical classification framework was developed to diagnose cytomegalovirus status using the catalog of TCR beta chain sequences. In a later analysis, V and J genes were assigned by comparing TCR nucleotide sequences against IMGT/GENE-DB human TR gene sequences. A later analysis assigned CDR3 sequences and most-parsimonious VDJ recombination scenarios with the TCRdist pipeline. A later analysis defined each TCR beta chain by its CDR3 amino acid sequence plus V-gene family, and excluded reads lacking a unique V-gene family. To address suspected cross-contamination and a sequencing artifact, a later analysis removed a few hundred highly shared, low-generation-probability nucleotide sequences. In a later analysis, a clonal expansion index was calculated for each public chain from normalized within-repertoire ranks of inferred template counts. A later analysis computed generation probabilities with a VDJ recombination model fitted to out-of-frame rearrangements, and checked the results against IGoR. A later analysis scored TCR-TCR, TCR-HLA and TCR-CMV co-occurrence with hypergeometric tests, applying a repertoire-size bias correction to TCR pairs. A later analysis estimated false discovery rates by permuting HLA or CMV assignments 20 times. In a later analysis, co-occurring TCRs were grouped with DBSCAN, and TCRdist sequence similarity was added when clustering was performed within HLA-allele-positive subsets. Co-occurrence clustering excluded repertoires with fewer than 30,000 or more than 120,000 public chains, plus five with anomalous nucleotide sharing. In its TCRdb copy, this immuneACCESS table keeps in-frame sequences only and misses some clones. Where compared with another copy, unresolved V genes explain less than half of these, and the others have no known cause. The V and J calls and clone size are taken from that table; D and trimming were inferred from the DNA. Here the sample has approximately 110,000 clones; over 70% occur a single time. The top ten constitute around 4% of the sample.

About this clone: The antigen it binds to is not known. Qualities for individual bases were not recorded, and no much larger clone is one base off.

The chain joins TRBV9 to TRBJ2-3; TRBD2 matches 11 bases in the middle. Sequencing was done on a sample of PBMCs. This TCR was recovered from a woman between 40 and 55 years old in good health and CMV-seronegative. CDR3 reads: CASSEVAGGPDTQYF. The nucleotide sequence reads as follows: TGTGCCAGCAGCGAGGTAGCGGGGGGGCCAGATACGCAGTATTTT.